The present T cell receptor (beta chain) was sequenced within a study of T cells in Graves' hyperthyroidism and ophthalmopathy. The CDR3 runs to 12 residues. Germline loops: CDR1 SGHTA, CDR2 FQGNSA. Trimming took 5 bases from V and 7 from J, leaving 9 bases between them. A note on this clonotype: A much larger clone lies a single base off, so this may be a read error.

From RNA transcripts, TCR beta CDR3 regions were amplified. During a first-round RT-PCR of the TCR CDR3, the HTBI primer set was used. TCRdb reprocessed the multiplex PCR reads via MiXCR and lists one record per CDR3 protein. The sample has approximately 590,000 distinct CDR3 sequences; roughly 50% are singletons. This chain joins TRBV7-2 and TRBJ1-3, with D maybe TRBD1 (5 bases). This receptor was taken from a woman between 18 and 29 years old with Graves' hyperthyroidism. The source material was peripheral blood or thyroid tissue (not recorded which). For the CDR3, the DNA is TGTGCCAGCAGCCCGGAGGGGAACACCATATATTTT. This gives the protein CASSPEGNTIYF.